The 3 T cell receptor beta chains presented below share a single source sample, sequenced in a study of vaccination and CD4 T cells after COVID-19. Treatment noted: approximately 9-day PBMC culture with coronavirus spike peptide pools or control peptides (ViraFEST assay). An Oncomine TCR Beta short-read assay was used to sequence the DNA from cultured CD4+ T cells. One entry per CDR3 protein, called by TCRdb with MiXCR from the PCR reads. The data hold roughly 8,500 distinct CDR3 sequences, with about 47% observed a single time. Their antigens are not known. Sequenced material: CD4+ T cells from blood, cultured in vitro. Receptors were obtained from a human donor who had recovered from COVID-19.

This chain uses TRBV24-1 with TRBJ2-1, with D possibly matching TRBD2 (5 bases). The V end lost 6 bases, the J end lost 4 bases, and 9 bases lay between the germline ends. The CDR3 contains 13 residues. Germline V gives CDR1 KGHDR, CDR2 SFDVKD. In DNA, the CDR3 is TGTGCCACCAGTTCTCCGGGATACAATGAGCAGTTCTTC. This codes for CATSSPGYNEQFF.

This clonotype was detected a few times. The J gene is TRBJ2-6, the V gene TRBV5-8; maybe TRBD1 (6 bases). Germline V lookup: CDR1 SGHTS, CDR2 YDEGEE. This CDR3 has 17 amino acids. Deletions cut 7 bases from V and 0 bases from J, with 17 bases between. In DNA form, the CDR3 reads TGTGCCAGCGGAACCGGGACAACCAGCTCTGGGGCCAACGTCCTGACTTTC. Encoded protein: CASGTGTTSSGANVLTF.

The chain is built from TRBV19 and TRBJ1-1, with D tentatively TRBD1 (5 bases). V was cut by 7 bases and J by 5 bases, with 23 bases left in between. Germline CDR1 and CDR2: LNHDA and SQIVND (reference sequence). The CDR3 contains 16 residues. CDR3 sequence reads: CASKRLAGIWGTEAFF. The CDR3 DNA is TGTGCCAGTAAAAGGTTGGCAGGGATATGGGGGACTGAAGCTTTCTTT.